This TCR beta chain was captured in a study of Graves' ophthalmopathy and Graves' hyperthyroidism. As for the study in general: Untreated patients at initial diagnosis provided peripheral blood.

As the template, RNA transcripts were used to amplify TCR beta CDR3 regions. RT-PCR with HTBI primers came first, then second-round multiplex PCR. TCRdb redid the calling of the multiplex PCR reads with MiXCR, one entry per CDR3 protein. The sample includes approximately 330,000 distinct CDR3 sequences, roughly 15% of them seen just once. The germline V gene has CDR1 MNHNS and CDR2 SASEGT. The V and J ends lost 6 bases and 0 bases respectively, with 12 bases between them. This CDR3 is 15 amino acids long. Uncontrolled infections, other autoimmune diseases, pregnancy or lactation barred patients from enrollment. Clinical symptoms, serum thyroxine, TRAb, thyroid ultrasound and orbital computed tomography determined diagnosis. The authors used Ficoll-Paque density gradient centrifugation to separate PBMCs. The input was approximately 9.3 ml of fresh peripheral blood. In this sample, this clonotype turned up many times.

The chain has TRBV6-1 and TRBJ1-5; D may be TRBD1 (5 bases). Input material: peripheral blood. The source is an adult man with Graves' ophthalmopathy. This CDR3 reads CASRRDRDSNQPQHF. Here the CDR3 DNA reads TGTGCCAGCAGACGAGACAGAGATAGCAATCAGCCCCAGCATTTT.